Below are 25 T cell receptor beta chains sequenced from a single sample in a study of blood T cells in healthy people across ages (dated by TCRdb to between 2014 and 2017). The receptor library was made with 5' RACE. TCRdb names Illumina HiSeq 2500 as the instrument used. A second PCR of about 7 to 12 cycles was performed with a sample-barcoded 5' primer and a J-beta primer mix. TCRdb reanalyzed the raw reads on its own, using fastp at Q25 for trimming and MiXCR for clone calling, and kept in-frame beta chains. Every entry covers one CDR3 protein and lists the most common genes and DNA from its rows. This sample is represented by approximately 830,000 distinct CDR3 sequences; approximately 59% of them were singletons. The ten largest clones take up approximately 30% of the sample. The sample comprised blood. Receptor source: a man aged 30 to 39 in good health.

The chain links TRBV7-2 to TRBJ1-4; maybe TRBD1 (5 bases). This CDR3 is 16 amino acids long. V was trimmed by 1 base and J by 7 bases, leaving 16 bases between them. CDR1 is SGHTA, CDR2 FQGNSA, per germline. CDR3 DNA: TGTGCCAGCAGCTTAGATGGGGGAGCGCTGGTTGAAAAACTGTTTTTT. This gives the protein CASSLDGGALVEKLFF. Supplemented by reference TRBV7-2 and TRBJ1-4, the full variable domain reads GAGVSQSPSNKVTEKGKDVELRCDPISGHTALYWYRQSLGQGLEFLIYFQGNSAPDKSGLPSDRFSAERTGGSVSTLTIQRTQQEDSAVYLCASSLDGGALVEKLFFGSGTQLSVL.

About this clonotype: At one end the junction does not follow the germline gene, possibly because of a read error. The CDR3 DNA is TGTGTCAGCTCGGGCAGGGTCTACAATGAGCAGTTCTTC. It encodes CVSSGRVYNEQFF. The chain links TRBV2 to TRBJ2-1; D is possibly TRBD1 (5 bases). Germline CDR1 and CDR2: SNHLY and FYNNEI. This CDR3 spans 13 amino acids. Full variable domain (rest looked up from reference TRBV2 and TRBJ2-1): EPEVTQTPSHQVTQMGQEVILRCVPISNHLYFYWYRQILGQKVEFLVSFYNNEISEKSEIFDDQFSVERPDGSNFTLKIRSTKLEDSAMYFCVSSGRVYNEQFFGPGTRLTVL.

The rearrangement joins TRBV5-5 to TRBJ2-3; 10 bases align to TRBD2. The CDR3 length is 16 residues. V lost 0 bases, J lost 5 bases, and 6 bases stayed unmatched. Per the germline V gene, CDR1 is SGHKS and CDR2 is YYEKEE (reference sequence). As DNA, the CDR3 is TGTGCCAGCAGCTTGGGGCTAGCGGGGGCGATAGATACGCAGTATTTT. Amino acids: CASSLGLAGAIDTQYF.

J is TRBJ2-1 and V is TRBV7-2; the D is unclear. Trimming took off 1 base at V and 12 bases at J, with 19 bases between the two ends. Germline values: CDR1 SGHTA, CDR2 FQGNSA. The CDR3 has 15 residues. The CDR3 is CASSLGGPRWLAQFF. The CDR3 nucleotides are TGTGCCAGCAGCTTAGGTGGACCGCGCTGGCTTGCGCAGTTCTTC.

The genes are TRBV4-3 and TRBJ2-1; either TRBD1 or TRBD2 may fit D (5 bases each). Trimming took 3 bases from V and 10 from J, leaving 16 bases between them. CDR3 length equals 14 residues. Germline CDR1 reads LGHNA; CDR2 reads YSLEER. CDR3 in DNA: TGCGCCAGCAGCCAGGGGACCTACCATGGCGAGCAGTTCTTC. Translation: CASSQGTYHGEQFF.

The chain links TRBV12-3 or TRBV12-4 to TRBJ2-3; 7 bases are shared with TRBD2. CDR3 length equals 15 residues. The V gene end was trimmed by 5 bases and the J gene end by 6 bases; junction bases not matched to a gene: 11. CDR3 loop: CASSPPGLSSDTQYF. DNA for the CDR3: TGTGCCAGCAGTCCACCGGGACTAAGCTCCGATACGCAGTATTTT.

The chain couples TRBV6-1 to TRBJ2-3; 7 bases align to TRBD1. Unmatched junction bases numbered 9, after V lost 7 bases and J lost 5 bases. CDR3 length: 14 amino acids. The germline CDR1 and CDR2 sequences are MNHNS and SASEGT. The CDR3 protein is CASIMDRRGDTQYF. CDR3 nucleotides: TGTGCCAGCATTATGGACAGGCGTGGAGATACGCAGTATTTT.

This rearrangement joins TRBV5-1 to TRBJ1-2; D is perhaps TRBD1 (6 bases). This CDR3 is 16 amino acids long. Germline CDR1 SGHRS, CDR2 YFSETQ. Trimming stripped 2 bases from V and 4 bases from J, with 18 bases between. CDR3 DNA: TGCGCCAGCAGCTTAGACCTAACTACAGGGTCCTATGGCTACACCTTC. Translating gives CASSLDLTTGSYGYTF.

This clonotype was seen a handful of times. V and J are TRBV6-5 and TRBJ1-2; 10 nucleotides align to TRBD1. V shed 10 bases, J shed 8 bases, and the junction held 7 bases outside the gene matches. This CDR3 is 12 amino acids long. Germline values: CDR1 MNHEY, CDR2 SVGAGI. The CDR3 is CAIKGQGLGYTF. CDR3 nucleotides: TGTGCCATTAAGGGACAGGGGTTGGGCTACACCTTC.

The chain uses TRBV9 and TRBJ2-7; 7 bases match TRBD2. Germline V gives CDR1 SGDLS, CDR2 YYNGEE. The CDR3 contains 16 residues. Trimming cost V 0 bases and J 0 bases; bases outside gene matches: 6. Here the CDR3 DNA reads TGTGCCAGCAGCGTAGGCCCGGGCGGGAGCTCCTACGAGCAGTACTTC. Protein: CASSVGPGGSSYEQYF.

J is TRBJ2-1 and V is TRBV7-3, with D tentatively TRBD1 or TRBD2 (5 bases each). Per the germline V gene, CDR1 is SGHTA and CDR2 is FQGTGA. The CDR3 consists of 19 residues. Trimming cost V 4 bases and J 1 base, with 23 bases left between them. CDR3 nucleotide sequence: TGTGCCAGCAGCTCCCCGGGACGGGGTTCGAGCCCTTCCTACAATGAGCAGTTCTTC. Residues: CASSSPGRGSSPSYNEQFF.

V and J are TRBV2 and TRBJ1-1; 7 bases agree with TRBD1. Trimming removed 6 bases from V and 4 bases from J; junction bases left unmatched: 5. The CDR3 consists of 13 residues. The germline gives CDR1 SNHLY, CDR2 FYNNEI. In DNA form, the CDR3 reads TGTGCCAGCAGGAAGGACAGGTCCACTGAAGCTTTCTTT. Its translation: CASRKDRSTEAFF.

This rearrangement joins TRBV6-2 or TRBV6-3 to TRBJ2-3; 11 nucleotides match TRBD2. Per germline, CDR1 MNHEY and CDR2 SVGEGT. This CDR3 has 17 residues. V gave up 6 bases and J gave up 2 bases; unmatched junction bases: 10. CDR3 sequence reads: CASSQVGLAGVTDTQYF. The CDR3 DNA follows: TGTGCCAGCAGCCAAGTTGGACTAGCGGGCGTCACAGATACGCAGTATTTT.

The V and J genes are TRBV20-1 and TRBJ2-7; TRBD1 might be the D (6 bases). V gave up 0 bases and J gave up 3 bases, with 15 bases separating them. CDR3 size: 15 residues. From germline, CDR1 is DFQATT and CDR2 SNEGSKA (reference sequence). Here the CDR3 reads CSARDLRGGVYEQYF. Here the CDR3 DNA reads TGCAGTGCTAGAGATCTCAGAGGGGGAGTCTACGAGCAGTACTTC.

Remarks on this clonotype: A junction end diverges from the germline sequence, so it may reflect a read error. This sequence joins TRBV12-3 or TRBV12-4 and TRBJ2-3, with D perhaps assigned TRBD1 or TRBD2 (6 bases each). This CDR3 comprises 15 residues. The CDR3 nucleotides read TGTGCCAGCGGGGGGCCCCAAAAGATCACAGGTACGCAGTATTTT. This codes for CASGGPQKITGTQYF.

The chain is built from TRBV10-3 and TRBJ2-7; TRBD1 agrees at 8 bases. The CDR3 extends over 15 amino acids. Germline-derived CDR1 and CDR2 are ENHRY and SYGVKD. The J segment lost 1 base and the V segment lost 7 bases, leaving 9 bases of the junction unmatched. This CDR3 reads CAIKGGTGGSYEQYF. As DNA, the CDR3 is TGTGCCATCAAAGGGGGTACAGGGGGGTCCTACGAGCAGTACTTC.

This clonotype was counted between two and nine times. V gene TRBV9 combines with J gene TRBJ1-5; D might be TRBD1 (5 bases). The CDR3 totals 15 residues. Germline lookup yields CDR1 SGDLS and CDR2 YYNGEE. V lost 4 bases and J lost 5, with 16 bases in between. In nucleotides, the CDR3 is TGTGCCAGCAGCAAAGGGGACGCCCAGGATCAGCCCCAGCATTTT. Its protein is CASSKGDAQDQPQHF.

The rearrangement links TRBV9 to TRBJ2-7, with TRBD1 matching 8 bases. The J segment lost 3 bases and the V segment lost 4 bases, leaving 12 bases of the junction unmatched. The CDR3 totals 16 residues. Per the germline V gene, CDR1 is SGDLS and CDR2 is YYNGEE. The CDR3 spells CASSPTGARGFYEQYF. DNA of the CDR3: TGTGCCAGCAGCCCGACAGGGGCAAGAGGCTTCTACGAGCAGTACTTC. The variable domain in full, completed from reference TRBV9 and TRBJ2-7, reads DSGVTQTPKHLITATGQRVTLRCSPRSGDLSVYWYQQSLDQGLQFLIQYYNGEERAKGNILERFSAQQFPDLHSELNLSSLELGDSALYFCASSPTGARGFYEQYFGPGTRLTVT.

The chain carries TRBV30 and TRBJ2-4, with TRBD2 matching over 13 bases. The better agreement between TRBJ2-7 and the DNA end casts doubt on the J call. Looked up from germline, CDR1 is GTSNPN and CDR2 is SVGIG (reference sequence). The CDR3 spans 14 residues. The CDR3 bases are TGTGCCTGGAGTGGGACTAGCGGGGGCTACGAGCAGTACTTC. It yields the protein CAWSGTSGGYEQYF.

This chain connects TRBV7-2 to TRBJ2-5, with 8 bases aligning to TRBD2. Germline-derived CDR1 and CDR2 are SGHTA and FQGNSA. This CDR3 has 13 residues. Germline trimming cut 8 bases from V and 5 bases from J; bases unmatched to any gene: 7. CDR3 protein: CASFSGDGETQYF. The CDR3 nucleotides read TGTGCCAGCTTTAGCGGGGATGGGGAGACCCAGTACTTC.

In its sample, this clonotype was seen a few times. The chain employs TRBV5-1 and TRBJ1-2; no clear D. This CDR3 comprises 14 residues. Germline V gene data show CDR1 as SGHRS and CDR2 as YFSETQ. V gave up 0 bases and J gave up 0 bases, with 6 bases separating them. CDR3 in amino acids: CASSLEAANYGYTF. CDR3 coding DNA: TGCGCCAGCAGCTTGGAGGCCGCTAACTATGGCTACACCTTC.

The V call is TRBV6-2 or TRBV6-3, the J call TRBJ2-1; D is perhaps TRBD2 (6 bases). The CDR3 has 11 amino acids. V was pared by 5 bases and J by 10 bases, with 9 bases between. Germline V gene lookup returns CDR1 MNHEY and CDR2 SVGEGT. CDR3 residues: CASSRDWEQFF. The CDR3 region has the DNA TGTGCCAGCAGTAGGGACTGGGAGCAGTTCTTC.

This clonotype was recorded only once. The chain combines TRBV10-3 with TRBJ2-3; 13 positions match TRBD2. Looked up from germline, CDR1 is ENHRY and CDR2 is SYGVKD. Trimming at V came to 8 bases and at J to 9 bases, leaving 8 bases not matched to a gene. This CDR3 region has 14 residues. Here the CDR3 reads CAIHTSGGAGTQYF. The CDR3 region has the DNA TGTGCCATCCATACTAGCGGGGGGGCCGGGACGCAGTATTTT.

This chain links TRBV6-6 with TRBJ2-7; D uncertain. Germline-derived CDR1 and CDR2 are MNHNY and SVGAGI (reference sequence). This CDR3 is built from 10 residues. Trimming cost V 6 bases and J 6 bases, with 6 bases left between them. The CDR3 here is CASSAREQYF. CDR3 in DNA: TGTGCCAGCAGCGCCCGCGAGCAGTACTTC.

The chain joins TRBV5-6 to TRBJ2-4, with TRBD1 as a possible D gene (5 bases). Per germline, CDR1 SGHDT and CDR2 YYEEEE. The CDR3 covers 17 residues. V dropped 4 bases and J dropped 7 bases, with 24 bases sitting between them. The CDR3 loop reads CASSLGGFRQGLNIQYF. The CDR3 region has the DNA TGTGCCAGCAGCCTGGGTGGCTTTAGGCAGGGTCTGAACATTCAGTACTTC.